The entry below gives a single T cell receptor beta chain sequence along with its context. Trimming removed 3 bases from V and 5 bases from J, with 8 bases in between. Germline loops: CDR1 SGHKS, CDR2 YYEKEE (reference sequence). CDR3 length equals 12 residues. This specimen belongs to a study of patients and donors after allogeneic stem cell transplantation. Each CDR3 protein gets one entry after TCRdb re-called the RT-PCR reads with MiXCR. The repertoire holds over 65,000 distinct CDR3 sequences, with 26% as singletons. J is TRBJ1-1 and V is TRBV5-5; D is unclear. Sequencing was done on a sample of blood, either unsorted or a sorted T cell fraction (not recorded which). The TCR comes from a human donor who was either an allogeneic HSCT recipient or a stem cell or donor lymphocyte infusion donor (not recorded which). It is not recorded whose cells these are; they may come from a transplant donor. CDR3 sequence reads: CASSWLGTEAFF. Written as DNA, the CDR3 is TGTGCCAGCAGCTGGCTGGGGACTGAAGCTTTCTTT.